The clone carrying this T cell receptor beta chain was seen at least ten times. The sample is drawn from a study of human T cells and chemical hapten exposure. Study overall: Per-sample variation in TCR yield stemmed mainly from small pooled library volume differences.

This CDR3 has 14 amino acids. V was trimmed by 4 bases and J by 1 base, leaving 10 bases between them. Germline values: CDR1 SGHRS, CDR2 YFSETQ. TCRdb reanalysed the RACE reads using MiXCR and keeps one entry per CDR3 protein. Of about 89,000 distinct CDR3 sequences detected, 11% appear once; the ten largest clones hold roughly 2.2%. The time point here: patch test 2, 6 weeks after DPC sensitization. Indicated treatment: therapeutic diphenylcyclopropenone sensitization with weekly scalp DPC. V usage is TRBV5-1 and J usage is TRBJ2-3; D is unresolved. The TCR sequence derives from a man aged 35 to 55 with alopecia areata. Some clones in this sample may be carry-over from other donors' samples. The specimen was whole blood, collected in connection with sensitization to the hapten diphenylcyclopropenone (DPC). The CDR3: CASSEGAGTDTQYF. The CDR3 nucleotides are TGCGCCAGCAGCGAAGGTGCCGGCACAGATACGCAGTATTTT.